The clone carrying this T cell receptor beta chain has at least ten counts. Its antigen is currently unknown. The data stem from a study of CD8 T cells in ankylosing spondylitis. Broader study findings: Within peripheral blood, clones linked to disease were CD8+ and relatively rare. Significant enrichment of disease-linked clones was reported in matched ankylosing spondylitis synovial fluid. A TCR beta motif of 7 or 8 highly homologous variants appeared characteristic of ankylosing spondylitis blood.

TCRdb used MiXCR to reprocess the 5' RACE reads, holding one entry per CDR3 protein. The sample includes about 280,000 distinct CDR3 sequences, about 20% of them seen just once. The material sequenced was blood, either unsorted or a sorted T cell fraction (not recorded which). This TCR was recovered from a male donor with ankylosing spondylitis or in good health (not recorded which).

DNA for the CDR3: TGTGCCAGCAGCCCTACCAGACAGGGAAGTACGCAGTATTTT. It yields the protein CASSPTRQGSTQYF. J is TRBJ2-3 and V is TRBV7-2; 7 positions match TRBD1. J gave up 8 bases and V 5 bases, and 10 bases lay outside the gene matches. This CDR3 has 14 amino acids. From germline, CDR1 is SGHTA and CDR2 FQGNSA.